The rows below give T cell receptor beta chains drawn from one sample of a study of identical twins. TCRdb independently ran MiXCR on the 5' RACE reads; one entry per CDR3 protein. The sample lists roughly 1.6 million distinct CDR3 sequences, less than 40% occurring once. The specimen sequenced was cord blood. These receptors all come from a newborn girl in good health. Both conserved end residues are part of each CDR3. The D gene is left open where the match is weak. Not every row has a clone size; where given, it reads once, few, many or a size class.

cdr3_aa: CASSQTPSRQETQYF
cdr3_nt: TGTGCCAGCAGCCAGACACCTAGTCGGCAAGAGACCCAGTACTTC
clone_size: NA
d_call: NA
j_call: TRBJ2-5
v_call: TRBV3-1

cdr3_aa: CASSPRGGSEQYF
cdr3_nt: TGTGCCAGCAGCCCTAGGGGGGGAAGCGAGCAGTACTTC
clone_size: NA
d_call: NA
j_call: TRBJ2-7
v_call: TRBV7-9

cdr3_aa: CATRDSPNYEQYF
cdr3_nt: TGTGCCACCAGGGACAGCCCTAACTACGAGCAGTACTTC
clone_size: NA
d_call: NA
j_call: TRBJ2-7
v_call: TRBV15

cdr3_aa: CASGWAQGNTQYF
cdr3_nt: TGTGCTAGTGGTTGGGCTCAGGGGAATACGCAGTATTTT
clone_size: NA
d_call: NA
j_call: TRBJ2-3
v_call: TRBV12-5

cdr3_aa: CSVEGQGWNTEAFF
cdr3_nt: TGCAGCGTTGAAGGACAGGGGTGGAACACTGAAGCTTTCTTT
clone_size: NA
d_call: TRBD1
j_call: TRBJ1-1
v_call: TRBV29-1

cdr3_aa: CASSNHGQGLATNEKLFF
cdr3_nt: TGCGCCAGCAGCAACCATGGACAGGGGCTTGCAACTAATGAAAAACTGTTTTTT
clone_size: few
d_call: TRBD1
j_call: TRBJ1-4
v_call: TRBV5-1

cdr3_aa: CASSPTEGYNSPPHF
cdr3_nt: TGTGCCAGCAGTCCCACGGAGGGTTATAATTCACCCCCCCACTTT
clone_size: NA
d_call: NA
j_call: TRBJ1-6
v_call: TRBV12-3/TRBV12-4

cdr3_aa: CASSLEAGIYEQYF
cdr3_nt: TGTGCCAGCAGCTTAGAAGCGGGGATATACGAGCAGTACTTC
clone_size: many
d_call: TRBD2
j_call: TRBJ2-7
v_call: TRBV11-1

cdr3_aa: CAAQGPGRNQPQHF
cdr3_nt: TGTGCCGCCCAGGGTCCGGGGCGCAATCAGCCCCAGCATTTT
clone_size: NA
d_call: NA
j_call: TRBJ1-5
v_call: TRBV10-3

cdr3_aa: CSAGGAVNQPQHF
cdr3_nt: TGCAGTGCTGGGGGGGCGGTCAATCAGCCCCAGCATTTT
clone_size: NA
d_call: NA
j_call: TRBJ1-5
v_call: TRBV20-1

cdr3_aa: CASSVVPGLAADTQYF
cdr3_nt: TGTGCCAGCAGCGTAGTCCCTGGACTAGCGGCAGATACGCAGTATTTT
clone_size: few
d_call: TRBD2
j_call: TRBJ2-3
v_call: TRBV9

cdr3_aa: CASSLVGYTGDTQYF
cdr3_nt: TGTGCTAGCAGCTTAGTTGGCTACACAGGAGATACGCAGTATTTT
clone_size: NA
d_call: NA
j_call: TRBJ2-3
v_call: TRBV7-7

cdr3_aa: CASSPQGQNEQFF
cdr3_nt: TGCGCCAGCAGCCCCCAGGGACAAAATGAGCAGTTCTTC
clone_size: few
d_call: NA
j_call: TRBJ2-1
v_call: TRBV5-1

cdr3_aa: CASSLANTRVEKLFF
cdr3_nt: TGTGCCAGCAGCTTAGCGAACACTAGGGTTGAAAAACTGTTTTTT
clone_size: NA
d_call: NA
j_call: TRBJ1-4
v_call: TRBV7-9

cdr3_aa: CSARDFWGRKQGNTEAFF
cdr3_nt: TGCAGTGCTAGAGATTTTTGGGGCCGGAAACAGGGGAACACTGAAGCTTTCTTT
clone_size: few
d_call: NA
j_call: TRBJ1-1
v_call: TRBV20-1

cdr3_aa: CASSPRRVPYEQYF
cdr3_nt: TGTGCCAGCAGCCCGCGACGGGTCCCCTACGAGCAGTACTTC
clone_size: few
d_call: NA
j_call: TRBJ2-7
v_call: TRBV7-9

cdr3_aa: CASSAHYNEQFF
cdr3_nt: TGTGCCAGCAGTGCCCACTACAATGAGCAGTTCTTC
clone_size: few
d_call: NA
j_call: TRBJ2-1
v_call: TRBV25-1

cdr3_aa: CASSLLLGGYIRNGYTF
cdr3_nt: TGTGCCAGCAGCCTGCTGTTGGGCGGGTATATTAGGAATGGCTACACCTTC
clone_size: few
d_call: NA
j_call: TRBJ1-2
v_call: TRBV12-3/TRBV12-4

cdr3_aa: CASSFASGRDDEQFF
cdr3_nt: TGTGCCAGCAGTTTCGCTAGCGGGAGGGACGATGAGCAGTTCTTC
clone_size: NA
d_call: TRBD2
j_call: TRBJ2-1
v_call: TRBV12-3/TRBV12-4

cdr3_aa: CASSYPGTGVYEQYF
cdr3_nt: TGTGCCAGCAGTTACCCCGGGACAGGTGTCTACGAGCAGTACTTC
clone_size: many
d_call: TRBD1
j_call: TRBJ2-7
v_call: TRBV6-6

cdr3_aa: CASSYSLGQSNYGYTF
cdr3_nt: TGTGCCAGCAGTTACTCGCTAGGGCAATCTAACTATGGCTACACCTTC
clone_size: NA
d_call: NA
j_call: TRBJ1-2
v_call: TRBV6-5